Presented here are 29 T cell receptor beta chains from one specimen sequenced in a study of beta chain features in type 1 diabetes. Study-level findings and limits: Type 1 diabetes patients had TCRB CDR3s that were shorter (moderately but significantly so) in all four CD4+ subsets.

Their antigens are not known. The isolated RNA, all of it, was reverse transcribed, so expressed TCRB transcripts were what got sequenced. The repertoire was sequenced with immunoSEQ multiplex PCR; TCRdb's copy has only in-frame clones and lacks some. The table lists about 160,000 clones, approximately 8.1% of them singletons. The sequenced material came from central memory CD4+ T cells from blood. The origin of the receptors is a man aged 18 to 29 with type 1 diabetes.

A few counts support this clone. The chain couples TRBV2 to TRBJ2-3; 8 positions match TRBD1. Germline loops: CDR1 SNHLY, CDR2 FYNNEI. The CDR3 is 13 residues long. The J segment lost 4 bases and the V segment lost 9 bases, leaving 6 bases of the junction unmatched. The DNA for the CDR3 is TGTGCCAGGGGACAGGCACGGGCAGATACGCAGTATTTT. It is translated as CARGQARADTQYF.

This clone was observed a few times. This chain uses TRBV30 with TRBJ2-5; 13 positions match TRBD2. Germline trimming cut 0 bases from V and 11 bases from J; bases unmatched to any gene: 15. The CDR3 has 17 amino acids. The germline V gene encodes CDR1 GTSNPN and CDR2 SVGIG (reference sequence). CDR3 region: CAWSVDRVTSGGPEQYF. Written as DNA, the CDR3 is TGTGCCTGGAGTGTCGACCGAGTGACTAGCGGGGGGCCGGAGCAGTACTTC.

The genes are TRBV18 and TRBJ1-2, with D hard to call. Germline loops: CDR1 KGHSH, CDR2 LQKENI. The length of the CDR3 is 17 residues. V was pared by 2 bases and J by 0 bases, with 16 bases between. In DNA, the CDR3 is TGTGCCAGCTCACCATTCAAGGTTGGAGGATCTAACTATGGCTACACCTTC. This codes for CASSPFKVGGSNYGYTF.

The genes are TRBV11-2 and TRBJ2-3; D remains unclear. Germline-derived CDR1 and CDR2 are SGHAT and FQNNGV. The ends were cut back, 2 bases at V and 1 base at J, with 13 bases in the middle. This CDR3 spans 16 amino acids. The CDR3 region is CASSLSSGPRTDTQYF. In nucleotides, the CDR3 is TGTGCCAGCAGCTTATCATCGGGTCCTCGCACAGATACGCAGTATTTT. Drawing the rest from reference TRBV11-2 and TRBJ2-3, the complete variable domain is EAGVAQSPRYKIIEKRQSVAFWCNPISGHATLYWYQQILGQGPKLLIQFQNNGVVDDSQLPKDRFSAERLKGVDSTLKIQPAKLEDSAVYLCASSLSSGPRTDTQYFGPGTRLTVL.

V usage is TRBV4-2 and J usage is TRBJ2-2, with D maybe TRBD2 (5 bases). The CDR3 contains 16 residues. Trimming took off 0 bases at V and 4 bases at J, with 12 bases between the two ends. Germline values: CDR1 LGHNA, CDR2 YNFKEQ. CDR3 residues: CASSQDVLAGTGELFF. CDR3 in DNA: TGTGCCAGCAGCCAAGATGTTCTAGCTGGCACCGGGGAGCTGTTTTTT.

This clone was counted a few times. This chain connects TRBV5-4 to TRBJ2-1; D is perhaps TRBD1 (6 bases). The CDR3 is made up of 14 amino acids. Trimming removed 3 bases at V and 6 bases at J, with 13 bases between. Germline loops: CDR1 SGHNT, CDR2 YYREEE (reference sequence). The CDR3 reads CASSYGQMSNEQFF. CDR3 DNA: TGTGCCAGCAGCTATGGACAGATGAGCAATGAGCAGTTCTTC.

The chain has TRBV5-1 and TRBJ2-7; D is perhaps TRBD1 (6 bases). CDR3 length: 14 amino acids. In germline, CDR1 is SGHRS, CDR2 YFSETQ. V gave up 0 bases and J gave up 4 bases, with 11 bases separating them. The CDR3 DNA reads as TGCGCCAGCAGCTTGGAGGGCAGGGGATACGAGCAGTACTTC. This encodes CASSLEGRGYEQYF.

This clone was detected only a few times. Here the CDR3 reads CASSQQGADYNEQFF. The CDR3 coding sequence is TGTGCCAGCAGTCAACAGGGGGCGGATTACAATGAGCAGTTCTTC. The genes are TRBV2 and TRBJ2-1; 9 bases align to TRBD1. Trimming took 5 bases from V and 4 from J; bases not matched to a gene: 6. In germline, CDR1 is SNHLY, CDR2 FYNNEI. The CDR3 totals 15 residues.

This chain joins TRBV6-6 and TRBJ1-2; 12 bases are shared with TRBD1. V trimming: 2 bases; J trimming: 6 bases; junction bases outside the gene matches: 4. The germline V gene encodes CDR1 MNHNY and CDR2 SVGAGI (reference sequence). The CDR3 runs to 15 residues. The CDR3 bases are TGTGCCAGCAGTTACGGGACAGGGGGCTACGATGGCTACACCTTC. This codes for CASSYGTGGYDGYTF.

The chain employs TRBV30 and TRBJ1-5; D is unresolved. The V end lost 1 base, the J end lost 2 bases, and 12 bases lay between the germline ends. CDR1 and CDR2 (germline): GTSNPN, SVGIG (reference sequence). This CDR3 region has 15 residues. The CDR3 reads CAWSGNSGGNQPQHF. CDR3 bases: TGTGCCTGGAGTGGTAACTCAGGTGGCAATCAGCCCCAGCATTTT.

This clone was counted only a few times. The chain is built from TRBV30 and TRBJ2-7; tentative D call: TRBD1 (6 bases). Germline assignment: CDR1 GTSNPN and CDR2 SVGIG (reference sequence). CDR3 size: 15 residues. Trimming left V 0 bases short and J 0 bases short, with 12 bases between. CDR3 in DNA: TGTGCCTGGAGTGTACTGGGGGCGACCTCCTACGAGCAGTACTTC. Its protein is CAWSVLGATSYEQYF.

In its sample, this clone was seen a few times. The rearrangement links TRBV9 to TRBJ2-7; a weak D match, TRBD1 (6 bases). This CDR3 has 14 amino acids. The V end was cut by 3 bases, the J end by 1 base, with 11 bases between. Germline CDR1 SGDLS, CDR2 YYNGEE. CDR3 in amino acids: CASSGQGSSYEQYF. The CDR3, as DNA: TGTGCCAGCAGCGGCCAGGGGTCGTCCTACGAGCAGTACTTC.

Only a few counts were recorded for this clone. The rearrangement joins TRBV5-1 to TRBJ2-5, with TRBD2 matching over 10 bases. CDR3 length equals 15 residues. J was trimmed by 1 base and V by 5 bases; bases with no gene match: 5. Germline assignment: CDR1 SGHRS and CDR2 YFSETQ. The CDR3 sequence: CASRNSGGTQETQYF. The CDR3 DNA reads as TGCGCCAGCAGGAATAGCGGGGGGACCCAAGAGACCCAGTACTTC.

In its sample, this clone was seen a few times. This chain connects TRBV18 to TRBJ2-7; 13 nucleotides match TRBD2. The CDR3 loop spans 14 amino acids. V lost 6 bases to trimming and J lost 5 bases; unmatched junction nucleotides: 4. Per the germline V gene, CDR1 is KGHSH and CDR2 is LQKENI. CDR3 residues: CASSLGLAGDEQYF. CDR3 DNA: TGTGCCAGCTCCCTCGGACTAGCGGGAGACGAGCAGTACTTC.

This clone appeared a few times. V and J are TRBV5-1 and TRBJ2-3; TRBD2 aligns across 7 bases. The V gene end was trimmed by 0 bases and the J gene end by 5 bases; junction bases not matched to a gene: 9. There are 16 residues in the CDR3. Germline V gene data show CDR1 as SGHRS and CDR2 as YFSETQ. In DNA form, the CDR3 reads TGCGCCAGCAGCTTGGCCGTGTCGGGAGGTGGAGATACGCAGTATTTT. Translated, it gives CASSLAVSGGGDTQYF.

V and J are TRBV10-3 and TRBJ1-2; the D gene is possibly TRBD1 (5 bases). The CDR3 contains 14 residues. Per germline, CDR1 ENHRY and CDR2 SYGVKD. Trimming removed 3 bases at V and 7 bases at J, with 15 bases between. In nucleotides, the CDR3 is TGTGCCATCAGTGAACCCGACAGCCAGCCTGGCTACACCTTC. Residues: CAISEPDSQPGYTF.

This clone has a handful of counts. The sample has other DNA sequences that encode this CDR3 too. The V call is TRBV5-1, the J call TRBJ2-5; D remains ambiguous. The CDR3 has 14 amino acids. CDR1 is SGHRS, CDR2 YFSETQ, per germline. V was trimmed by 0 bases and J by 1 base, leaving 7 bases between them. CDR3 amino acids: CASSLAGSQETQYF. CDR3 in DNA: TGCGCCAGCAGCTTGGCGGGTAGCCAAGAGACCCAGTACTTC.

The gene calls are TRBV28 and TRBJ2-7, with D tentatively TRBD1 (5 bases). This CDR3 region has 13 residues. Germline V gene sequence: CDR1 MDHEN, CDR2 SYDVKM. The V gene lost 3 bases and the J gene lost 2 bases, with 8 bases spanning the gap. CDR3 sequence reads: CASSFLGPYEQYF. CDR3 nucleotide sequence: TGTGCCAGCAGTTTTCTGGGGCCCTACGAGCAGTACTTC.

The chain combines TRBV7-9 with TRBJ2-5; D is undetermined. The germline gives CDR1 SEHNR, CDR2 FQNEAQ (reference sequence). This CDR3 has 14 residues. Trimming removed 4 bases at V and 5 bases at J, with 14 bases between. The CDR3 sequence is CASSSSPGGETQYF. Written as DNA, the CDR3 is TGTGCCAGCAGCTCTTCCCCTGGCGGCGAGACCCAGTACTTC. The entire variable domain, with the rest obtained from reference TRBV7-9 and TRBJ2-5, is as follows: DTGVSQNPRHKITKRGQNVTFRCDPISEHNRLYWYRQTLGQGPEFLTYFQNEAQLEKSRLLSDRFSAERPKGSFSTLEIQRTEQGDSAMYLCASSSSPGGETQYFGPGTRLLVL.

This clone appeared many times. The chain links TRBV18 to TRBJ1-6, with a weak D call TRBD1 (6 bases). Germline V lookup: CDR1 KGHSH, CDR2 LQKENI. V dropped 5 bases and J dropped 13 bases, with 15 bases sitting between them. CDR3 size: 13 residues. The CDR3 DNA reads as TGTGCCAGCTCAGAGGACAGTTTTCAGCCCCTCCACTTT. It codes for CASSEDSFQPLHF.

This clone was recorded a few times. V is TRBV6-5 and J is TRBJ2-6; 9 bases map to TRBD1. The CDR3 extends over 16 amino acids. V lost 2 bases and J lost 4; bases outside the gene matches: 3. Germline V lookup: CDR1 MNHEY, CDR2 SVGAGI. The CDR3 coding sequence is TGTGCCAGCAGTTACCGGACAGGGGCAGGGGCCAACGTCCTGACTTTC. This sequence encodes CASSYRTGAGANVLTF.

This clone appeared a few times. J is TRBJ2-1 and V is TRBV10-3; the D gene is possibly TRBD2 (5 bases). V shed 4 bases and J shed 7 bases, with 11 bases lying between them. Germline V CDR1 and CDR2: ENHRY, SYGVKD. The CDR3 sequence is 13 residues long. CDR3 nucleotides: TGTGCCATCAGTGCGGGGTTGGGAAATGAGCAGTTCTTC. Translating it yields CAISAGLGNEQFF.

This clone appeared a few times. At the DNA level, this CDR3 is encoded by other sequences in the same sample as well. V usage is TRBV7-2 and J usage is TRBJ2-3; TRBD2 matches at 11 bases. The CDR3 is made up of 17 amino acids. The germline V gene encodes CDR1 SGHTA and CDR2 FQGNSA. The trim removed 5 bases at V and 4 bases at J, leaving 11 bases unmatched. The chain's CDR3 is CASSRTSGGGVADTQYF. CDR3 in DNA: TGTGCCAGCAGCCGTACTAGCGGGGGTGGAGTAGCAGATACGCAGTATTTT.

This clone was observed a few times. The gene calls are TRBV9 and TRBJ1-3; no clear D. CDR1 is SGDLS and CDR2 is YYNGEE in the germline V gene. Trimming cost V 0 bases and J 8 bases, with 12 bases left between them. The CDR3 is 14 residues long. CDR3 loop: CASSVVDVLDTIYF. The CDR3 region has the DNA TGTGCCAGCAGCGTAGTAGACGTTCTAGACACCATATATTTT.

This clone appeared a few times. The CDR3 nucleotides read TGTGCCAGCAGCTTAGGGGCGTCCAGGGGTCAAGAGACCCAGTACTTC. It encodes CASSLGASRGQETQYF. The chain joins TRBV11-2 to TRBJ2-5, with D possibly TRBD1 on 6 matching bases. This CDR3 is built from 16 residues. From germline, CDR1 is SGHAT and CDR2 FQNNGV. The V and J ends lost 1 base and 2 bases respectively, with 14 bases between them.

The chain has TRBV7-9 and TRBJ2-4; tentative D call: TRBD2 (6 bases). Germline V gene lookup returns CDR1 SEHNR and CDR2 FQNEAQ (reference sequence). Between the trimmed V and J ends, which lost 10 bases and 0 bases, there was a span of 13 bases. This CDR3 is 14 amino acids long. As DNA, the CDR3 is TGTGCCACTGGAGGGGCTATAGCCAAAAACATTCAGTACTTC. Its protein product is CATGGAIAKNIQYF.

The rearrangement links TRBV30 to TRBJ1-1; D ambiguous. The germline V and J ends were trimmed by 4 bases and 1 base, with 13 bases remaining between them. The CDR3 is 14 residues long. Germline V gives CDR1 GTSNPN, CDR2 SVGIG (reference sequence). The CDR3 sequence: CAWIPPPGNTEAFF. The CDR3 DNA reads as TGTGCCTGGATTCCACCACCAGGGAACACTGAAGCTTTCTTT. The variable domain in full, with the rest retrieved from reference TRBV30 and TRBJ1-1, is SQTIHQWPATLVQPVGSPLSLECTVEGTSNPNLYWYRQAAGRGLQLLFYSVGIGQISSEVPQNLSASRPQDRQFILSSKKLLLSDSGFYLCAWIPPPGNTEAFFGQGTRLTVV.

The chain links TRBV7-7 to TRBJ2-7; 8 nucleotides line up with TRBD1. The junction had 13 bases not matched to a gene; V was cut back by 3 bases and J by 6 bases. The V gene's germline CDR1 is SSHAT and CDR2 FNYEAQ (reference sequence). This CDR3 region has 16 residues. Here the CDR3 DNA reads TGTGCCAGCAGCTTGCCGCCGACAGGGGCACATCCCGAGCAGTACTTC. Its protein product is CASSLPPTGAHPEQYF.

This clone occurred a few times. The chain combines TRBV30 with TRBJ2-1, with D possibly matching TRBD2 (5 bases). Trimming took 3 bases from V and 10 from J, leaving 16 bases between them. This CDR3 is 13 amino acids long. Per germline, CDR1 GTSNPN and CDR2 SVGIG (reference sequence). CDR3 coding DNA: TGTGCCTGGAGCCCCGACTCTGGCGGGGAGCAGTTCTTC. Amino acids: CAWSPDSGGEQFF.